What follows describes a single T cell receptor beta chain. The antigen remains undetermined. Germline CDR1 SEHNR, CDR2 FQNEAQ (reference sequence). V dropped 2 bases and J dropped 0; count of bases not matched to a gene: 3. The CDR3 covers 15 residues. Assay used: immunoSEQ multiplex PCR; TCRdb lists only in-frame clones, some missing. The table includes 4,500 to 6,500 clones, about 95% detected once. Extremely preterm births at about 23-28 weeks of gestation supplied the samples. The data originate from a study of naive CD8 T cells in extremely preterm neonates. Study results and limitations: Preterm infants showed shorter CDR3s, fewer N additions and less trimming than older groups.

This rearrangement joins TRBV7-9 to TRBJ2-7, with TRBD2 identical over 8 bases. The sample consisted of naive CD8+ T cells from cord blood. The receptor comes from a boy who was born preterm. CDR3 bases: TGTGCCAGCAGCTTACGGGGGGGGAGCTCCTACGAGCAGTACTTC. Translating it yields CASSLRGGSSYEQYF.